The rows below give T cell receptor beta chains drawn from one sample of a study of T cell repertoires in cytomegalovirus infection. Each CDR3 protein gets one entry after TCRdb re-called the reads with MiXCR. The sample lists 350,000 to 550,000 distinct CDR3 sequences; approximately 31% were seen once. The sequenced sample was PBMCs. The receptor source for this set is a human donor in good health (CMV status not recorded). Some clones in this sample may be carry-over from other donors' samples. The CDR3 runs from the conserved cysteine through the conserved F or W. The D gene is left open where the match is weak. Some rows have no size entry. The others give once, few or many, or a class for an expanded clone.

clone_size: many; d_call: -; j_call: TRBJ2-4; v_call: TRBV12-3/TRBV12-4; cdr3_nt: TGTGCCAGCAGTTTTTCAGTAGCCAAAAACATTCAGTACTTC; cdr3_aa: CASSFSVAKNIQYF
clone_size: few; d_call: -; j_call: TRBJ1-5; v_call: TRBV12-3/TRBV12-4; cdr3_nt: TGTGCCACTGCACAGGGAACTAATGGCAATCAGCCCCAGCATTTT; cdr3_aa: CATAQGTNGNQPQHF
clone_size: many; d_call: -; j_call: TRBJ1-4; v_call: TRBV6-1; cdr3_nt: TGTGCCAGCGGCCGGACGTCTAATGAAAAACTGTTTTTT; cdr3_aa: CASGRTSNEKLFF
clone_size: -; d_call: -; j_call: TRBJ2-7; v_call: TRBV4-1; cdr3_nt: TGCGCCAGCAGCCAAGATTTAGGGGGAGTCTACGAGCAGTACTTC; cdr3_aa: CASSQDLGGVYEQYF
clone_size: few; d_call: -; j_call: TRBJ2-3; v_call: TRBV9; cdr3_nt: TGTGCCAGCAGCCCGGCGTCCGGAGATACGCAGTATTTT; cdr3_aa: CASSPASGDTQYF
clone_size: -; d_call: -; j_call: TRBJ2-7; v_call: TRBV12-3/TRBV12-4; cdr3_nt: TGTGCCAGCAGTTTGCCCCCTTACAATGAGCAGTACTTC; cdr3_aa: CASSLPPYNEQYF
clone_size: many; d_call: -; j_call: TRBJ1-6; v_call: TRBV4-3; cdr3_nt: TGCGCCAGCAGCCAAGATGAGTCCTCACCCCTCCACTTT; cdr3_aa: CASSQDESSPLHF
clone_size: -; d_call: TRBD1; j_call: TRBJ1-2; v_call: TRBV6-1; cdr3_nt: TGTGCCAGCACACCCCATACGGGACAGGGGGCGGAGGGCTATGGCTACACCTTC; cdr3_aa: CASTPHTGQGAEGYGYTF
clone_size: -; d_call: -; j_call: TRBJ2-3; v_call: TRBV28; cdr3_nt: TGTGCCAGCAGCCAGGCCAGAATTCAGTCGGGTACGCAGTATTTT; cdr3_aa: CASSQARIQSGTQYF
clone_size: -; d_call: -; j_call: TRBJ1-1; v_call: TRBV29-1; cdr3_nt: TGCAGCGCGGATGGCACGAACACTGAAGCTTTCTTT; cdr3_aa: CSADGTNTEAFF
clone_size: few; d_call: -; j_call: TRBJ1-6; v_call: TRBV14; cdr3_nt: TGTGCCAGCAGCCAAAGCTCCAACGCACCCCTCCACTTT; cdr3_aa: CASSQSSNAPLHF
clone_size: -; d_call: -; j_call: TRBJ1-5; v_call: TRBV6-1; cdr3_nt: TGTGCCAGCAGTCGAAAGGGAGGTAATCAGCCCCAGCATTTT; cdr3_aa: CASSRKGGNQPQHF
clone_size: -; d_call: TRBD1; j_call: TRBJ1-1; v_call: TRBV7-6; cdr3_nt: TGTGCCAGCAGCCGAGGGACAGGGGGAACTGAAGCTTTCTTT; cdr3_aa: CASSRGTGGTEAFF
clone_size: -; d_call: -; j_call: TRBJ2-3; v_call: TRBV19; cdr3_nt: TGTGCCAGTAGTATAGGTAGCGGCACAGATACGCAGTATTTT; cdr3_aa: CASSIGSGTDTQYF
clone_size: few; d_call: -; j_call: TRBJ1-4; v_call: TRBV20-1; cdr3_nt: TGCAGTGCTAGAGATTCGGGACGGTATGAAAAACTGTTTTTT; cdr3_aa: CSARDSGRYEKLFF
clone_size: few; d_call: TRBD1; j_call: TRBJ1-1; v_call: TRBV12-3/TRBV12-4; cdr3_nt: TGTGCCAGCAGTCCCCGACAGGGGATCCTTAACACTGAAGCTTTCTTT; cdr3_aa: CASSPRQGILNTEAFF
clone_size: few; d_call: -; j_call: TRBJ2-3; v_call: TRBV10-3; cdr3_nt: TGTGCCATCAGTGAGTCGCGGGGTAGCACAGATACGCAGTATTTT; cdr3_aa: CAISESRGSTDTQYF
clone_size: many; d_call: -; j_call: TRBJ2-5; v_call: TRBV6-1; cdr3_nt: TGTGCCAGCAGGCTGATGGGGGTATGGGGACAAGAAGATCAAGAGACCCAGTACTTC; cdr3_aa: CASRLMGVWGQEDQETQYF
clone_size: -; d_call: TRBD1; j_call: TRBJ1-2; v_call: TRBV28; cdr3_nt: TGTGCCAGCAGAACGACAGGGGGCTTTAGTGGCTACACCTTC; cdr3_aa: CASRTTGGFSGYTF
clone_size: -; d_call: -; j_call: TRBJ1-4; v_call: TRBV27; cdr3_nt: TGTGCCAGCAGTTTAACGGGTTTAACTAATGAAAAACTGTTTTTT; cdr3_aa: CASSLTGLTNEKLFF
clone_size: few; d_call: -; j_call: TRBJ2-7; v_call: TRBV7-9; cdr3_nt: TGTGCCAGCAGCGACGGGCGGGTAGAAGGCTACGAGCAGTACTTC; cdr3_aa: CASSDGRVEGYEQYF
clone_size: -; d_call: -; j_call: TRBJ1-3; v_call: TRBV5-5; cdr3_nt: TGTGCCAGCAGCTCGGACGTACCCTCTGGAAACACCATATATTTT; cdr3_aa: CASSSDVPSGNTIYF
clone_size: -; d_call: -; j_call: TRBJ2-5; v_call: TRBV2; cdr3_nt: TGTGCCAGCAGTCCCCCCGGTTGGAGCCAAGAGACCCAGTACTTC; cdr3_aa: CASSPPGWSQETQYF
clone_size: -; d_call: TRBD1; j_call: TRBJ2-2; v_call: TRBV13; cdr3_nt: TGTGCCAGCGGTTGGCAGGGGGTCGTAGGCACCGGGGAGCTGTTTTTT; cdr3_aa: CASGWQGVVGTGELFF
clone_size: once; d_call: -; j_call: TRBJ1-5; v_call: TRBV20-1; cdr3_nt: TGCAGTGCTAGAGGAGGGGGATCCGGGCAGCCCCAGCATTTT; cdr3_aa: CSARGGGSGQPQHF
clone_size: few; d_call: -; j_call: TRBJ2-1; v_call: TRBV19; cdr3_nt: TGTGCCAGTGAAGATGGGGGCGCTGAGCAGTTCTTC; cdr3_aa: CASEDGGAEQFF
clone_size: many; d_call: -; j_call: TRBJ2-4; v_call: TRBV7-6; cdr3_nt: TGTGCCAGCAGTCCCTCGGGGGGCGGCATCGGGAACATTCAGTACTTC; cdr3_aa: CASSPSGGGIGNIQYF
clone_size: -; d_call: -; j_call: TRBJ1-2; v_call: TRBV20-1; cdr3_nt: TGCAGTGCGCGGGCCGGGGGAAAGTATGGCTACACCTTC; cdr3_aa: CSARAGGKYGYTF
clone_size: -; d_call: -; j_call: TRBJ1-1; v_call: TRBV5-6; cdr3_nt: TGTGCCAGCAGCTTGGGAGCCGGGGGGCAATTTGTGTGGGACACTGAAGCTTTCTTT; cdr3_aa: CASSLGAGGQFVWDTEAFF
clone_size: few; d_call: -; j_call: TRBJ2-1; v_call: TRBV7-9; cdr3_nt: TGTGCCAGCAGCTCTGGGGGGGCGGCCTACAATGAGCAGTTCTTC; cdr3_aa: CASSSGGAAYNEQFF
clone_size: -; d_call: -; j_call: TRBJ1-5; v_call: TRBV2; cdr3_nt: TGTGCCAGCAGTGAGGAGGGGGTTCCCAATCAGCCCCAGCATTTT; cdr3_aa: CASSEEGVPNQPQHF
clone_size: -; d_call: -; j_call: TRBJ2-7; v_call: TRBV19; cdr3_nt: TGTGCCAGTAGCCCGAGGGCGGGTGGCTCCTACGAGCAGTACTTC; cdr3_aa: CASSPRAGGSYEQYF
clone_size: many; d_call: -; j_call: TRBJ2-5; v_call: TRBV7-8; cdr3_nt: TGTGCCAGCAGCTACCGGGACTACCAAGAGACCCAGTACTTC; cdr3_aa: CASSYRDYQETQYF
clone_size: many; d_call: TRBD1; j_call: TRBJ1-5; v_call: TRBV7-8; cdr3_nt: TGTGCCAGCAGCCCCAGGACAGGGGGTGGCAATCAGCCCCAGCATTTT; cdr3_aa: CASSPRTGGGNQPQHF
clone_size: few; d_call: TRBD1; j_call: TRBJ2-3; v_call: TRBV7-6; cdr3_nt: TGTGCCAGCGCACAGGGGGAGAATACGCAGTATTTT; cdr3_aa: CASAQGENTQYF
clone_size: -; d_call: -; j_call: TRBJ1-1; v_call: TRBV7-4; cdr3_nt: TGTGCCAGCAGCTTTACAGGTGGGGTCGGGGGAACTGAAGCTTTCTTT; cdr3_aa: CASSFTGGVGGTEAFF
clone_size: -; d_call: -; j_call: TRBJ1-1; v_call: TRBV6-5; cdr3_nt: TGTGCCAGAAGCCGCGACAGGACGAACACTGAAGCTTTCTTT; cdr3_aa: CARSRDRTNTEAFF
clone_size: -; d_call: TRBD1; j_call: TRBJ2-7; v_call: TRBV5-5; cdr3_nt: TGTGCCAGCAGCGAGTCCCGAGGGGGCCTCCCCGAGCAGTACTTC; cdr3_aa: CASSESRGGLPEQYF
clone_size: -; d_call: -; j_call: TRBJ1-5; v_call: TRBV4-1; cdr3_nt: TGCGCCAGCAGCCAAGATGAGGCCTATCAGCCCCAGCATTTT; cdr3_aa: CASSQDEAYQPQHF
clone_size: many; d_call: TRBD1; j_call: TRBJ2-1; v_call: TRBV12-3/TRBV12-4; cdr3_nt: TGTGCCAGCAGTCCCCCGGGACAGAGACAGTTCTTC; cdr3_aa: CASSPPGQRQFF
clone_size: few; d_call: TRBD1; j_call: TRBJ2-7; v_call: TRBV6-2/TRBV6-3; cdr3_nt: TGTGCCAGCAGGGATCTACAGGGGAACCCATCCTACGAGCAGTACTTC; cdr3_aa: CASRDLQGNPSYEQYF
clone_size: many; d_call: -; j_call: TRBJ2-7; v_call: TRBV7-6; cdr3_nt: TGTGCCAGCAGCTTAAACGGCGGGGTGAGCGAGCAGTACTTC; cdr3_aa: CASSLNGGVSEQYF
clone_size: -; d_call: -; j_call: TRBJ1-6; v_call: TRBV13; cdr3_nt: TGTGCCAGCAGCTTCACCTACTCACCCCTCCACTTT; cdr3_aa: CASSFTYSPLHF
clone_size: few; d_call: TRBD1; j_call: TRBJ2-5; v_call: TRBV7-3; cdr3_nt: TGTGCCAGCAGAAAAGACAGGGGAGAGACCCAGTACTTC; cdr3_aa: CASRKDRGETQYF
clone_size: -; d_call: TRBD1; j_call: TRBJ2-6; v_call: TRBV7-9; cdr3_nt: TGTGCCAGCAGCTTACAGGGGGCGGTCGGCGTCCTGACTTTC; cdr3_aa: CASSLQGAVGVLTF
clone_size: many; d_call: -; j_call: TRBJ2-2; v_call: TRBV7-2; cdr3_nt: TGTGCCAGCAGTCTCGCGGGACCAGGGGAGCTGTTTTTT; cdr3_aa: CASSLAGPGELFF
clone_size: -; d_call: TRBD1; j_call: TRBJ2-7; v_call: TRBV7-2; cdr3_nt: TGTGCCAGCAGCCGGACCCCGACAGGGTCCAACGAGCAGTACTTC; cdr3_aa: CASSRTPTGSNEQYF
clone_size: -; d_call: -; j_call: TRBJ2-1; v_call: TRBV9; cdr3_nt: TGTGCCAGCAGCGTAGAGGGGGGGCTGTTGAATGAGCAGTTCTTC; cdr3_aa: CASSVEGGLLNEQFF
clone_size: few; d_call: -; j_call: TRBJ2-7; v_call: TRBV15; cdr3_nt: TGTGCCACCAGCAGCCTTCTTGTGGGGGTTGAGCAGTACTTC; cdr3_aa: CATSSLLVGVEQYF
clone_size: -; d_call: TRBD1; j_call: TRBJ2-7; v_call: TRBV5-5; cdr3_nt: TGTGCCAGCAGCCACCCGGGACAGGGGATCCACGAGCAGTACTTC; cdr3_aa: CASSHPGQGIHEQYF
clone_size: many; d_call: -; j_call: TRBJ2-3; v_call: TRBV7-8; cdr3_nt: TGTGCCAGCAGCTTACAGGGGTTCGCAGATACGCAGTATTTT; cdr3_aa: CASSLQGFADTQYF
clone_size: many; d_call: -; j_call: TRBJ1-6; v_call: TRBV6-1; cdr3_nt: TGTGCCAGCAGTGAAGCCTCGACAGCCTATAATTCACCCCTCCACTTT; cdr3_aa: CASSEASTAYNSPLHF
clone_size: few; d_call: -; j_call: TRBJ1-6; v_call: TRBV7-2; cdr3_nt: TGTGCCAGCAGCTTCAACAGGGTTCCCAATTCACCCCTCCACTTT; cdr3_aa: CASSFNRVPNSPLHF
clone_size: -; d_call: -; j_call: TRBJ1-5; v_call: TRBV12-3/TRBV12-4; cdr3_nt: TGTGCCAGCAGTCCGACAGCCTTCAATCAGCCCCAGCATTTT; cdr3_aa: CASSPTAFNQPQHF
clone_size: -; d_call: TRBD2; j_call: TRBJ2-3; v_call: TRBV12-3/TRBV12-4; cdr3_nt: TGTGCCAGCAGCCCCCCGGGGGGGGCTGGGACAGATACGCAGTATTTT; cdr3_aa: CASSPPGGAGTDTQYF
clone_size: -; d_call: TRBD2; j_call: TRBJ2-5; v_call: TRBV15; cdr3_nt: TGTGCCACCAGCAAGGGACTAGCGCGTGAAGAGACCCAGTACTTC; cdr3_aa: CATSKGLAREETQYF
clone_size: -; d_call: TRBD1; j_call: TRBJ2-7; v_call: TRBV28; cdr3_nt: TGTGCCAGCAGTTTCAGGACAGGGGCTTCCTACGAGCAGTACTTC; cdr3_aa: CASSFRTGASYEQYF